These T cell receptor beta chains were read from a single sample in a study of beta chain features in type 1 diabetes. Sequencing used immunoSEQ multiplex PCR; TCRdb keeps in-frame clones, though not all of them. The repertoire includes roughly 340,000 clones, about 12% of them detected once, and around 0.0099% sits in the top ten. Sequencing was carried out using naive CD4+ T cells from blood. These receptors all stem from a woman younger than 30 with type 1 diabetes. Each CDR3 is given with its conserved first and last residue. A D gene is named only where the DNA matches it firmly. Size values are once, few and many counts, or a class for expanded clones, and some rows have none.

abundance,j_gene,d_gene,v_gene,len,CDR3aa,CDR3nt
few,TRBJ2-5,-,TRBV10-3,14,CAISDQGLQETQYF,TGTGCCATCAGTGATCAGGGGCTCCAAGAGACCCAGTACTTC
few,TRBJ2-7,TRBD2,TRBV4-1,14,CASSHQLASYEQYF,TGCGCCAGCAGCCATCAACTAGCGTCCTACGAGCAGTACTTC
few,TRBJ2-5,-,TRBV21-1,16,CASSFGGGRHPCGQYF,TGTGCCAGCAGCTTCGGGGGTGGGAGACACCCGTGTGGCCAGTACTTC
few,TRBJ1-6,-,TRBV7-2,15,CASSLAWDNQQPLHF,TGTGCCAGCAGCTTAGCGTGGGACAATCAGCAGCCCCTCCACTTT
-,TRBJ2-5,-,TRBV7-9,15,CASSLAAGLQETQYF,TGTGCCAGCAGCTTAGCGGCGGGACTCCAAGAGACCCAGTACTTC
-,TRBJ2-1,-,TRBV7-2,14,CASSLEPQTDEQFF,TGTGCCAGCAGCTTAGAGCCCCAAACAGATGAGCAGTTCTTC
few,TRBJ2-5,-,TRBV28,12,CASRPPRETQYF,TGTGCCAGCAGACCCCCCAGGGAGACCCAGTACTTC
few,TRBJ2-7,-,TRBV29-1,12,CSVEGAGAEQYF,TGCAGCGTTGAAGGAGCAGGGGCCGAGCAGTACTTC
few,TRBJ2-5,TRBD2,TRBV29-1,15,CSVELGLAFQETQYF,TGCAGCGTTGAACTGGGACTAGCGTTCCAAGAGACCCAGTACTTC
few,TRBJ2-7,-,TRBV29-1,11,CSVVQSYEQYF,TGCAGCGTTGTTCAGTCCTACGAGCAGTACTTC
-,TRBJ1-2,-,TRBV15,15,CATSRDGTPFEGYTF,TGTGCCACCAGCAGAGATGGGACACCATTCGAGGGCTACACCTTC
few,TRBJ2-5,-,TRBV4-2,14,CASSQPDSQETQYF,TGTGCCAGCAGCCAGCCTGACAGCCAAGAGACCCAGTACTTC
-,TRBJ2-5,-,TRBV19,13,CASSTSRQETQYF,TGTGCCAGTAGTACGTCACGGCAAGAGACCCAGTACTTC
-,TRBJ1-2,-,TRBV28,13,CASSSGQHYGYTF,TGTGCCAGCAGTTCGGGACAACACTATGGCTACACCTTC
-,TRBJ2-1,-,TRBV5-1,14,CASSVGAYDNEQFF,TGCGCCAGCAGCGTGGGCGCGTACGACAATGAGCAGTTCTTC
-,TRBJ1-2,-,TRBV30,13,CAWSAGLGYGYTF,TGTGCCTGGAGCGCAGGGCTGGGCTATGGCTACACCTTC
-,TRBJ2-7,-,TRBV7-2,13,CASSPTQGYEQYF,TGTGCCAGCAGTCCGACGCAGGGATACGAGCAGTACTTC
-,TRBJ2-5,-,TRBV15,13,CATSRDLLETQYF,TGTGCCACCAGCAGAGACCTTCTGGAGACCCAGTACTTC
-,TRBJ2-1,-,TRBV5-4,11,CASSFNNEQFF,TGTGCCAGCAGCTTTAACAATGAGCAGTTCTTC
few,TRBJ2-7,TRBD1,TRBV18,15,CASSPLNRGPYEQYF,TGTGCCAGCTCACCACTAAACAGGGGGCCCTACGAGCAGTACTTC
few,TRBJ2-7,-,TRBV25-1,15,CASSESFIRGLEQYF,TGTGCCAGCAGTGAATCTTTCATCAGGGGTCTGGAGCAGTACTTC
-,TRBJ2-7,-,TRBV5-1,12,CASSLLTGEQYF,TGCGCCAGCAGCTTGTTGACAGGCGAGCAGTACTTC
-,TRBJ2-5,-,TRBV28,14,CASDGPGNKGTQYF,TGTGCCAGCGACGGACCAGGGAACAAGGGGACCCAGTACTTC
-,TRBJ1-2,TRBD1,TRBV29-1,14,CSVHQGRDRGGYTF,TGCAGCGTCCACCAGGGGAGGGACAGGGGTGGCTACACCTTC
-,TRBJ2-7,-,TRBV5-4,15,CASSLAWWERWEQYF,TGTGCCAGCAGCTTGGCCTGGTGGGAGAGGTGGGAGCAGTACTTC
-,TRBJ1-1,TRBD1,TRBV30,14,CAWRGQGAKTEAFF,TGTGCCTGGAGGGGACAGGGGGCGAAAACTGAAGCTTTCTTT
few,TRBJ2-3,TRBD2,TRBV10-3,13,CAIGLADTDTQYF,TGTGCCATCGGACTAGCGGATACAGATACGCAGTATTTT
few,TRBJ2-5,-,TRBV10-3,15,CAISVTGEVQETQYF,TGTGCCATCAGTGTGACGGGAGAAGTGCAAGAGACCCAGTACTTC
-,TRBJ1-2,-,TRBV7-8,16,CASSLALRHLNYGYTF,TGTGCCAGCAGCTTAGCTTTGAGACATCTAAACTATGGCTACACCTTC
few,TRBJ2-2,TRBD2,TRBV2,15,CASSGLAGNTGELFF,TGTGCCAGCAGTGGTTTAGCGGGGAACACCGGGGAGCTGTTTTTT
few,TRBJ1-2,-,TRBV27,13,CASRSSQGYGYTF,TGTGCCAGCAGATCTAGCCAAGGGTATGGCTACACCTTC
few,TRBJ2-1,TRBD1,TRBV18,15,CASSPNVETGNEQFF,TGTGCCAGCTCACCTAATGTGGAGACAGGGAATGAGCAGTTCTTC
-,TRBJ1-2,-,TRBV9,12,CASSVAGAGYTF,TGTGCCAGCAGCGTAGCAGGGGCTGGCTACACCTTC
few,TRBJ2-7,-,TRBV4-3,15,CASSQDWRFSYEQYF,TGCGCCAGCAGCCAAGATTGGCGGTTTTCCTACGAGCAGTACTTC
-,TRBJ2-5,-,TRBV13,16,CASSPLGPGGGETQYF,TGTGCCAGCAGCCCTTTAGGACCCGGTGGAGGGGAGACCCAGTACTTC
few,TRBJ1-2,TRBD1,TRBV28,15,CASSLWTGGGYGYTF,TGTGCCAGCAGTTTGTGGACAGGGGGCGGCTATGGCTACACCTTC
-,TRBJ1-6,TRBD1,TRBV7-9,12,CASRQGESPLHF,TGTGCCAGCCGACAGGGGGAATCACCCCTCCACTTT
-,TRBJ2-5,-,TRBV7-9,13,CASSFLGRETQYF,TGTGCCAGCAGCTTTTTGGGGAGGGAGACCCAGTACTTC
-,TRBJ2-3,TRBD2,TRBV18,17,CASSPLPGTSVTDTQYF,TGTGCCAGCTCACCCCTACCGGGCACTAGCGTCACAGATACGCAGTATTTT
-,TRBJ1-2,TRBD1,TRBV5-1,13,CASSFRTGTGYTF,TGCGCCAGCAGCTTCCGGACAGGGACTGGCTACACCTTC
once,TRBJ2-7,-,TRBV7-2,12,CASSPAPGEQYF,TGTGCCAGCAGCCCCGCGCCAGGCGAGCAGTACTTC
few,TRBJ1-5,-,TRBV9,13,CASSVRADQPQHF,TGTGCCAGCAGCGTGAGGGCGGATCAGCCCCAGCATTTT
-,TRBJ1-1,-,TRBV2,14,CASTLLTSGGEAFF,TGTGCCAGCACCCTACTGACATCTGGAGGTGAAGCTTTCTTT
few,TRBJ1-1,-,TRBV7-2,15,CASSLFGQLNTEAFF,TGTGCCAGCAGCTTATTCGGACAGCTGAACACTGAAGCTTTCTTT
few,TRBJ2-5,-,TRBV29-1,12,CSLRENQETQYF,TGCAGTCTCCGGGAGAACCAAGAGACCCAGTACTTC
-,TRBJ1-2,TRBD1,TRBV18,14,CASSPPGTGDGYTF,TGTGCCAGCTCACCACCAGGGACAGGGGATGGCTACACCTTC
-,TRBJ1-6,-,TRBV14,15,CASSVQRSYNSPLHF,TGTGCCAGCAGCGTACAGAGATCCTATAATTCACCCCTCCACTTT
few,TRBJ2-5,TRBD2,TRBV30,16,CAWTGDSGSWGETQYF,TGTGCCTGGACTGGCGATAGCGGGAGTTGGGGGGAGACCCAGTACTTC
few,TRBJ2-2,-,TRBV4-2,15,CASSQPDRNTGELFF,TGTGCCAGCAGCCAACCCGACAGGAACACCGGGGAGCTGTTTTTT
few,TRBJ1-1,-,TRBV9,12,CASGGVNTEAFF,TGTGCCAGCGGGGGGGTGAACACTGAAGCTTTCTTT
few,TRBJ1-5,-,TRBV2,11,CASSVRQSQHF,TGTGCCAGCAGTGTCCGCCAGTCTCAGCATTTT
few,TRBJ2-1,-,TRBV7-3,16,CASSLMSAGLYNEQFF,TGTGCCAGCAGCTTAATGTCAGCAGGCCTCTACAATGAGCAGTTCTTC
few,TRBJ2-7,-,TRBV29-1,13,CSVGTAVSYEQYF,TGCAGCGTTGGGACAGCCGTCTCCTACGAGCAGTACTTC
few,TRBJ2-1,-,TRBV29-1,16,CSVEASSGVSYNEQFF,TGCAGCGTTGAAGCGAGTTCTGGAGTCTCCTACAATGAGCAGTTCTTC
few,TRBJ1-1,-,TRBV28,13,CASRLIGIAEAFF,TGTGCCAGCAGACTAATCGGGATCGCTGAAGCTTTCTTT
few,TRBJ2-7,-,TRBV5-4,14,CASSLPGSSYEQYF,TGTGCCAGCAGCTTGCCAGGGTCCTCCTACGAGCAGTACTTC